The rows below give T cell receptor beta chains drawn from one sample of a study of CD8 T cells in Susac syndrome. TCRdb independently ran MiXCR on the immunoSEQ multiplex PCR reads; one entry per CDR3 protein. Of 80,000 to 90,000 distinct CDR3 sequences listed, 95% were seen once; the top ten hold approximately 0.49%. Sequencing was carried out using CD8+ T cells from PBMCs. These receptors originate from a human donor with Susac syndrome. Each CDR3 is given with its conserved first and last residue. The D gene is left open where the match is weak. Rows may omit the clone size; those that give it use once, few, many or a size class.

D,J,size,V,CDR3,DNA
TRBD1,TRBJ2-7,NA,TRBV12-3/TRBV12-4,CASGEWTGGSYEQYF,TGTGCCAGCGGTGAATGGACAGGGGGCTCCTACGAGCAGTACTTC
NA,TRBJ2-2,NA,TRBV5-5,CASSFGQNTGELFF,TGTGCCAGCAGCTTCGGACAGAACACCGGGGAGCTGTTTTTT
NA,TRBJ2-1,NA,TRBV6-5,CASSKQDFSYNEQFF,TGTGCCAGCAGTAAGCAGGACTTCTCCTACAATGAGCAGTTCTTC
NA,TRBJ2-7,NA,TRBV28,CASSLRAGTPGEQYF,TGTGCCAGCAGTTTAAGGGCGGGGACCCCGGGGGAGCAGTACTTC
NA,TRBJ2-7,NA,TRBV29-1,CSVETEAATYEQYF,TGCAGCGTTGAAACCGAGGCCGCTACCTACGAGCAGTACTTC
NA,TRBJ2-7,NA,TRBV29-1,CSVRFLGDEQYF,TGCAGCGTTCGGTTCCTAGGGGACGAGCAGTACTTC
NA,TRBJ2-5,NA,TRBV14,CASSQDQQLETQYF,TGTGCCAGCAGCCAAGATCAGCAACTAGAGACCCAGTACTTC
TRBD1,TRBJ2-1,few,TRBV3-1,CASSQGASYNEQFF,TGTGCCAGTAGTCAGGGGGCATCCTACAATGAGCAGTTCTTC
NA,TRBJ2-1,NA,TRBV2,CASLGDWSYNEQFF,TGTGCCAGCCTGGGGGACTGGTCCTACAATGAGCAGTTCTTC
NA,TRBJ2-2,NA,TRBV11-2,CASSADETGELFF,TGTGCCAGCAGCGCTGACGAGACCGGGGAGCTGTTTTTT
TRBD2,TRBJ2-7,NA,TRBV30,CARTSGSSNHEQYF,TGTGCCCGGACAAGCGGGAGTAGCAACCACGAGCAGTACTTC
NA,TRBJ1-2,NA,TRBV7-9,CASSLAGGEGYGYTF,TGTGCCAGCAGCTTAGCGGGAGGGGAAGGCTATGGCTACACCTTC
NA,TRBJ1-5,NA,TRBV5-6,CASSLGGSGQPQHF,TGTGCCAGCAGCTTGGGGGGGTCAGGTCAGCCCCAGCATTTT
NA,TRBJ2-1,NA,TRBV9,CASSVDGNEQFF,TGTGCCAGCAGCGTTGATGGCAATGAGCAGTTCTTC
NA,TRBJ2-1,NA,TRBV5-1,CASTWGSWGYNEQFF,TGCGCCAGCACCTGGGGGTCGTGGGGGTACAATGAGCAGTTCTTC
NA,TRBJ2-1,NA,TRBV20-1,CSVEPSEIYNEQFF,TGCAGTGTCGAACCTAGCGAGATCTACAATGAGCAGTTCTTC
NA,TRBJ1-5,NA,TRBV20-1,CSASTGNQPQHF,TGCAGTGCTAGCACGGGCAATCAGCCCCAGCATTTT
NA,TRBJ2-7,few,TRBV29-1,CSVGDGYEQYF,TGCAGCGTCGGGGACGGGTACGAGCAGTACTTC
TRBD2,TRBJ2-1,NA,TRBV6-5,CASSPTSGRNNEQFF,TGTGCCAGCAGTCCGACTAGCGGGAGAAATAATGAGCAGTTCTTC
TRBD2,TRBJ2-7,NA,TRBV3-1,CASSHGSSGYYEQYF,TGTGCCAGCAGCCACGGGTCTAGCGGATACTACGAGCAGTACTTC
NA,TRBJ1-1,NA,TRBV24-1,CATSDGTTEAFF,TGTGCCACGTCGGACGGGACCACTGAAGCTTTCTTT
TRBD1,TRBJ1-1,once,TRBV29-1,CSVIEGRGRKGTEAFF,TGCAGCGTTATAGAGGGCAGGGGGCGGAAGGGCACTGAAGCTTTCTTT